This note documents a single TCR beta chain sequence. The antigen remains undetermined. CDR3 length: 14 residues. The germline V gene has CDR1 MNHEY and CDR2 SMNVEV (reference sequence). V was pared by 0 bases and J by 4 bases, with 8 bases between. This sample stems from a study of early stage breast cancer tumors. Study-wide context: ER+/PR+/HER2- status applied to about 80% of the 16 invasive breast tumors.

Each sample had two DNA replicates, around 0.45 ug blood or about 1.5 ug tissue. TCRdb keeps only in-frame clones here, not all; method: immunoSEQ multiplex PCR. Among some 29,000 clones listed, about four fifths were seen once. Study findings and constraints: Tumor and normal breast were distinguished via blood comparison in about 90% of the 16 patients. Commonly generated sequences made up most enriched TCRB sequences shared between patients.

The sequenced material came from blood. The receptor was derived from a person in their fifties with breast cancer. The chain is built from TRBV27 and TRBJ2-3; a possible D gene is TRBD2 (5 bases). CDR3 in amino acids: CASSLSDFADTQYF. CDR3 in DNA: TGTGCCAGCAGTTTATCGGACTTTGCAGATACGCAGTATTTT.